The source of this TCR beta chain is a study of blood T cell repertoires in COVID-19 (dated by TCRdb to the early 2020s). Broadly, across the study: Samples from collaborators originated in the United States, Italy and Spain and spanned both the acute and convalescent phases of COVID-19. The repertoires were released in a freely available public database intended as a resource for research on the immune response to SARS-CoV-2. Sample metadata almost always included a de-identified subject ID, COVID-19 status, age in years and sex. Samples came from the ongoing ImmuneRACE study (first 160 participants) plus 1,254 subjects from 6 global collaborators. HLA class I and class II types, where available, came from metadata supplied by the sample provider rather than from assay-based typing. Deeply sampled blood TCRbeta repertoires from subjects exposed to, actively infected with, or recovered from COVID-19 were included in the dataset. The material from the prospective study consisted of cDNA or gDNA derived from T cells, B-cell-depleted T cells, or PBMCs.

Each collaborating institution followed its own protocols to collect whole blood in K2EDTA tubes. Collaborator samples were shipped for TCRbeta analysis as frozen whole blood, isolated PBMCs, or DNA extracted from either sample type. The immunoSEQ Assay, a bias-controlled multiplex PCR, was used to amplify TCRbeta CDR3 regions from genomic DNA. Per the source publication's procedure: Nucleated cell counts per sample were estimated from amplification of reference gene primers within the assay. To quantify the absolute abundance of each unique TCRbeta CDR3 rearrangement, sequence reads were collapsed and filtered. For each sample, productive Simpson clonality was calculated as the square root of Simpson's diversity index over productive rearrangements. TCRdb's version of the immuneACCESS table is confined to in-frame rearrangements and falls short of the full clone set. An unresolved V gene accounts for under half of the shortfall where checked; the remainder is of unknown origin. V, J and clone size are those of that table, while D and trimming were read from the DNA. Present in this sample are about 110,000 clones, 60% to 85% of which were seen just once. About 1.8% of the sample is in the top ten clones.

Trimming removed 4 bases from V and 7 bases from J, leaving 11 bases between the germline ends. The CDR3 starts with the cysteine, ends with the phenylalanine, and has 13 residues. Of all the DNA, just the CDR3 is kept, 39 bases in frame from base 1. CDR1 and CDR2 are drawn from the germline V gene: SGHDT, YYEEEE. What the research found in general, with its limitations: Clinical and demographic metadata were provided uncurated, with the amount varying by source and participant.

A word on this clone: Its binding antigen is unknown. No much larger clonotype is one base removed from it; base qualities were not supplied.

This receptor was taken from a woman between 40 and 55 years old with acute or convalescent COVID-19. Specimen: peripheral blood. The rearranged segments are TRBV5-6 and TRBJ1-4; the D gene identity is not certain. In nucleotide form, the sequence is TGTGCCAGCAGCGGACTCACTCGTGAAAAACTGTTTTTT. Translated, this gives CASSGLTREKLFF. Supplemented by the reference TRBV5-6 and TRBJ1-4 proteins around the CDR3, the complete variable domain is DAGVTQSPTHLIKTRGQQVTLRCSPKSGHDTVSWYQQALGQGPQFIFQYYEEEERQRGNFPDRFSGHQFPNYSSELNVNALLLGDSALYLCASSGLTREKLFFGSGTQLSVL.